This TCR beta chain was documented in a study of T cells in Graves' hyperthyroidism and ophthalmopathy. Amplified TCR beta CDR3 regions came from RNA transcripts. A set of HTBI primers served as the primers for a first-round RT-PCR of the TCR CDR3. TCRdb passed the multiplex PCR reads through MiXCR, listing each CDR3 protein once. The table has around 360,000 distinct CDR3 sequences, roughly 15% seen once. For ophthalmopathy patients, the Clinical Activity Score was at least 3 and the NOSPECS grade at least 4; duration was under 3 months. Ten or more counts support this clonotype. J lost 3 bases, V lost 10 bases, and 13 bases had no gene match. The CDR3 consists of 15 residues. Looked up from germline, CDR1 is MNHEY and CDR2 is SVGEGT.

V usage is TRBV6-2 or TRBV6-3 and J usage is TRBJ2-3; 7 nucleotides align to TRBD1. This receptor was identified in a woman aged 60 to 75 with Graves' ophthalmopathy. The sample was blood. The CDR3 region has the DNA TGTGCCACCCGACCGGGGACAGTCAGGACAGATACGCAGTATTTT. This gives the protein CATRPGTVRTDTQYF.